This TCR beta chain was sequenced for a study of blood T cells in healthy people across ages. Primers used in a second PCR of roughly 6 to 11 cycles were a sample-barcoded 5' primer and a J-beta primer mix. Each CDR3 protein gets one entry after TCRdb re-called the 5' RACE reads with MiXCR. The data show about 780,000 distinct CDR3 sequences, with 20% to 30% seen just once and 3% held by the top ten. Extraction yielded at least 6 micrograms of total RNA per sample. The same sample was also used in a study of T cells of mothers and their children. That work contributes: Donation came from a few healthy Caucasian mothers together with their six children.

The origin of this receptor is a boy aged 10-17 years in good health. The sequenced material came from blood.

The CDR3 DNA sequence: TGTGCCTGGAGTCCCCTCGGTCAGCGAGGGGGTAATGAGCAGTTCTTC. This translates into CAWSPLGQRGGNEQFF. V and J are TRBV30 and TRBJ2-1; tentative D call: TRBD1 (6 bases). The CDR3 is 16 residues long. Germline V lookup: CDR1 GTSNPN, CDR2 SVGIG (reference sequence). The V and J ends lost 2 bases and 7 bases respectively, with 21 bases between them.